The present T cell receptor beta chain was sequenced within a study of breast tumors, draining lymph nodes, adjacent tissues (dated by TCRdb to about 2016). Broadly, across the study: The study compared TCR beta repertoires across tumor, adjacent nontumor tissue and axillary lymph nodes from breast cancer patients. In human breast cancer, the study set out to assess how tumor, surrounding tissue and draining lymph node repertoires relate to one another and whether T cells might be exchanged between them.

Lymph node samples were obtained from the axillary draining lymph nodes of breast cancer patients. Reading the germline V gene (reference sequence) gives CDR1 LNHDA and CDR2 SQIVND. V loses 7 bases of germline sequence and J loses 5 bases, and the interval between the two ends is 17 bases. The CDR3 numbers 14 residues from cysteine through phenylalanine. Here the CDR3 DNA is all that survives: 42 bases in frame from base 1. There are many counts of this clonotype. The target of this receptor is not known. The record has no base qualities; no much larger clone is one base away. Sequencing relied on an Illumina HiSeq 2000. Multiplex PCR amplification was used to generate the TCR beta chain libraries. High-throughput sequencing was used to analyze the amplified TCR beta chain products. TCRdb reanalyzed the raw reads on its own, using fastp at Q25 for trimming and MiXCR for clone calling, and kept in-frame beta chains. CDR3 protein sequences are deduplicated, and each keeps its most common genes and DNA. The sample records about 130,000 distinct CDR3 sequences, approximately 22% of which are singletons. 2.2% of the sample goes to the ten largest clones.

Findings and caveats that apply to the study as a whole: The conclusion that tumor T cells originate in lymph nodes was presented as consistent with a hypothesis rather than as directly demonstrated. Tumor and nontumor tissue repertoires were found to be significantly more similar in luminal-like than in basal-like breast cancer. Tumor T-cell repertoires showed less diversity than lymph node repertoires and more diversity than nontumor tissue repertoires, and tumor T-cell repertoires showed preferential V and J gene usage. The data were considered consistent with the idea that most tumor T cells come from the lymph node and then expand in tumor tissue.

This sequence was found in a female donor with breast cancer. Some clones in this sample may be carry-over from other donors' samples. The V and J segments used are TRBV19 and TRBJ1-2; no D segment can be confidently identified. Material for sequencing was axillary lymph node tissue. The CDR3 region has the sequence CASTQVVRGYGYTF. In nucleotide form, the sequence is TGTGCCAGTACCCAGGTCGTCCGGGGATATGGCTACACCTTC.